This entry lists 5 T cell receptor beta chains sequenced from one sample in a study of T cells in Graves' hyperthyroidism and ophthalmopathy. There were TCR beta CDR3 regions amplified from RNA transcripts. The HTBI set primed first-round TCR CDR3 RT-PCR. TCRdb used MiXCR to reprocess the multiplex PCR reads, holding one entry per CDR3 protein. This sample has 340,000 or so distinct CDR3 sequences; 15% to 20% occur once, and the top ten carry less than 65%. The sample consisted of blood. The receptors derive from a woman between 50 and 59 years old with Graves' hyperthyroidism.

Ten or more counts support this clonotype. J is TRBJ2-3 and V is TRBV11-3; D might be TRBD2 (6 bases). This CDR3 comprises 19 residues. Germline CDR1 and CDR2: SGHNT and YENEEA. V was trimmed by 5 bases and J by 2 bases, leaving 26 bases between them. The CDR3 loop is CASSPGTGSSESYTDTQYF. The CDR3 DNA reads TGTGCCAGCAGCCCAGGGACGGGCTCTAGCGAGAGCTACACAGATACGCAGTATTTT.

This clonotype was found many times. The chain carries TRBV27 and TRBJ1-5; a possible D gene is TRBD1 (5 bases). There are 18 residues in the CDR3. CDR1 and CDR2 from the germline V gene are MNHEY and SMNVEV (reference sequence). V was clipped by 2 bases and J by 4 bases, with 21 bases between them. The CDR3 bases are TGTGCCAGCAGTTTAGGGGCAGGGCATCCTGGCGATAATCAGCCCCAGCATTTT. Its protein product is CASSLGAGHPGDNQPQHF.

This clonotype was counted ten times or more. This chain links TRBV28 with TRBJ1-5, with 7 bases lining up with TRBD1. The V segment lost 5 bases and the J segment 6 bases; nucleotides outside the gene matches: 7. CDR3 length equals 14 residues. Per the germline V gene, CDR1 is MDHEN and CDR2 is SYDVKM. In DNA form, the CDR3 reads TGTGCCAGCAGTCCTAACAGGGGAGGTCAGCCCCAGCATTTT. It yields the protein CASSPNRGGQPQHF. The whole variable domain, remainder taken from reference TRBV28 and TRBJ1-5, is DVKVTQSSRYLVKRTGEKVFLECVQDMDHENMFWYRQDPGLGLRLIYFSYDVKMKEKGDIPEGYSVSREKKERFSLILESASTNQTSMYLCASSPNRGGQPQHFGDGTRLSIL.

The chain combines TRBV12-3 or TRBV12-4 with TRBJ2-7, with D possibly matching TRBD1 (6 bases). V lost 4 bases and J lost 2, with 9 bases in between. This CDR3 comprises 13 residues. In DNA form, the CDR3 reads TGTGCCAGCAGTTCCGGGACACCCTACGAGCAGTACGTC. Its translation is CASSSGTPYEQYV.

This clonotype came up many times. The chain links TRBV24-1 to TRBJ2-2; D is uncertain. Trimming cost V 1 base and J 5 bases, with 7 bases left between them. Germline loops: CDR1 KGHDR, CDR2 SFDVKD. CDR3 length: 14 amino acids. The CDR3: CATSDFRRTGELFF. CDR3 nucleotide sequence: TGTGCCACCAGTGATTTCCGGCGTACCGGGGAGCTGTTTTTT.